This record covers a single T cell receptor beta chain. Antigen unknown. This entry belongs to a study of CD8+ T cells in alopecia areata. The overall study: It was oral tofacitinib, at 5 to 10 mg twice daily, that treated patients received. The study gave tofacitinib for 6 to 18 months, then 6 months off drug. For treated patients, severity scores reflected the percentage of scalp area affected. Study findings and constraints: Tofacitinib produced a significant decrease in scalp clonality and in expanded CD8+ clones among the top 100.

TCR sequencing used cDNA made by reverse transcription of extracted RNA. Assay used: immunoSEQ multiplex PCR; TCRdb lists only in-frame clones, some missing. This repertoire shows around 190,000 clones, 60% to 70% found once; its top ten account for around 0.69%. This CDR3 is built from 15 residues. CDR1 is SGDLS, CDR2 YYNGEE, per germline. The ends were cut back, 3 bases at V and 4 bases at J, with 13 bases in the middle. The sample's treatment: oral pan-JAK inhibitor, 5-10 mg twice daily. The chain couples TRBV9 to TRBJ1-4; a weak D match, TRBD1 (6 bases). The TCR originated in a human donor with alopecia areata. Sequenced here: CD4+ T cells sorted from blood, sampled at week 4, from a patient treated with tofacitinib. CDR3 residues: CASSARQARNEKLFF. The CDR3 DNA is TGTGCCAGCAGCGCTCGACAGGCGCGTAATGAAAAACTGTTTTTT.